These 29 T cell receptor beta chains were sequenced from one sample in a study of T cell responses to AZD1222 COVID-19 vaccine. The repertoire was sequenced with immunoSEQ multiplex PCR; TCRdb's copy has only in-frame clones and lacks some. The repertoire holds about 120,000 clones, with approximately 85% as singletons. This sample comprised peripheral blood, obtained on day 0 of AZD1222 vaccination. These receptors were taken from an adult in good health.

The chain is built from TRBV7-2 and TRBJ1-2, with D unresolved. V was trimmed by 5 bases and J by 7 bases, leaving 17 bases between them. CDR1 and CDR2 from the germline V gene are SGHTA and FQGNSA. The CDR3 is made up of 14 amino acids. Written as DNA, the CDR3 is TGTGCCAGCAGCCCCCGGGCCGCGGAGCGTGGCTACACCTTC. Its translation: CASSPRAAERGYTF.

The chain employs TRBV6-5 and TRBJ2-7, with D perhaps TRBD2 (6 bases). Germline loops: CDR1 MNHEY, CDR2 SVGAGI. V was clipped by 6 bases and J by 6 bases, with 18 bases between them. This CDR3 is 14 amino acids long. CDR3 coding DNA: TGTGCCAGCAGCCACGGTCTAGCGCGGAGCGAGCAGTACTTC. Its protein product is CASSHGLARSEQYF.

This clone was observed a handful of times. This chain uses TRBV5-6 with TRBJ1-2; 7 nucleotides line up with TRBD1. The V gene's germline CDR1 is SGHDT and CDR2 YYEEEE. The CDR3 is 14 residues long. V trimming: 1 base; J trimming: 6 bases; junction bases outside the gene matches: 6. Written as DNA, the CDR3 is TGTGCCAGCAGCTTGCAAGGGGGCGTAAATGGCTACACCTTC. Translation: CASSLQGGVNGYTF.

This clone was observed once. This chain joins TRBV27 and TRBJ1-6, with TRBD1 matching over 9 bases. The CDR3 extends over 15 amino acids. Germline V gene sequence: CDR1 MNHEY, CDR2 SMNVEV (reference sequence). J lost 10 bases, V lost 6 bases, and 10 bases had no gene match. The CDR3 reads CASSRQGVSGSPLHF. CDR3 coding DNA: TGTGCCAGCAGCCGACAGGGGGTTTCGGGATCACCCCTCCACTTT.

The V gene is TRBV9, the J gene TRBJ2-7, with 8 bases identical to TRBD1. Looked up from germline, CDR1 is SGDLS and CDR2 is YYNGEE. This CDR3 is 16 amino acids long. After removal of 0 bases from V and 7 bases from J, the junction contained 12 bases not matched to a gene. The DNA for the CDR3 is TGTGCCAGCAGCGTAGGGGGGACAGGCCCCCAAGGGGAGCAGTACTTC. Protein product: CASSVGGTGPQGEQYF.

The chain employs TRBV10-1 and TRBJ1-1, with no clear D. Germline CDR1 WNHNN, CDR2 SYGVQD (reference sequence). V dropped 4 bases and J dropped 4 bases, with 19 bases sitting between them. This CDR3 spans 16 amino acids. The DNA of the CDR3 is TGCGCCAGCAGTGGGGGAAGGAAACCTGGAGGCACTGAAGCTTTCTTT. This gives the protein CASSGGRKPGGTEAFF.

The CDR3 sequence is CATSESTGGSGYTF. CDR3 DNA: TGTGCCACCAGTGAATCTACAGGGGGCAGTGGCTACACCTTC. This rearrangement joins TRBV24-1 to TRBJ1-2; 9 bases match TRBD1. The CDR3 runs to 14 residues. Germline CDR1 is KGHDR and CDR2 is SFDVKD. The V gene end was trimmed by 4 bases and the J gene end by 7 bases; junction bases not matched to a gene: 6.

This chain uses TRBV14 with TRBJ1-2, with TRBD1 matching over 8 bases. Per germline, CDR1 SGHDN and CDR2 FVKESK. Trimming took 4 bases from V and 8 from J; bases not matched to a gene: 3. The CDR3 is made up of 12 amino acids. The CDR3 bases are TGTGCCAGCAGCCCCGGACAGGGCGGCTACACCTTC. This encodes CASSPGQGGYTF.

The chain joins TRBV24-1 to TRBJ1-5; D gene uncertain. The CDR3 length is 16 residues. Germline V gene lookup returns CDR1 KGHDR and CDR2 SFDVKD. V lost 3 bases, J lost 0 bases, and 11 bases lay in between. CDR3 amino acids: CATSDPGHYSNQPQHF. The CDR3 DNA reads as TGTGCCACCAGTGATCCAGGCCACTATAGCAATCAGCCCCAGCATTTT.

CDR3 residues: CASSEGNYEQYF. In DNA, the CDR3 is TGTGCCAGCAGCGAGGGGAACTACGAGCAGTACTTC. The gene calls are TRBV5-6 and TRBJ2-7; D may be TRBD1 or TRBD2 (5 bases each). V lost 4 bases and J 3 bases, leaving 8 bases between the germline ends. CDR3 length equals 12 residues. Germline V gene lookup returns CDR1 SGHDT and CDR2 YYEEEE.

V and J are TRBV4-2 and TRBJ2-4, with 10 bases fitting TRBD2. The CDR3 runs 17 residues. The germline CDR1 and CDR2 sequences are LGHNA and YNFKEQ. Trimming cost V 0 bases and J 6 bases; bases outside gene matches: 8. The CDR3 DNA is TGTGCCAGCAGCCAAGATTGGGCTAGCGGGAGCCTAAACATTCAGTACTTC. This codes for CASSQDWASGSLNIQYF.

Only one count was recorded for this clone. V and J are TRBV5-5 and TRBJ1-1, with D perhaps TRBD1 (6 bases). Germline V gene data show CDR1 as SGHKS and CDR2 as YYEKEE (reference sequence). V gave up 10 bases and J gave up 0 bases, with 13 bases separating them. CDR3 length equals 13 residues. Here the CDR3 DNA reads TGTGCCGGGGGGCGCGGGGTGAACACTGAAGCTTTCTTT. Protein product: CAGGRGVNTEAFF.

The chain links TRBV5-1 to TRBJ2-2, with 8 bases matching TRBD1. Germline CDR1 and CDR2: SGHRS and YFSETQ. CDR3 length: 15 residues. The V gene end was trimmed by 0 bases and the J gene end by 3 bases; junction bases not matched to a gene: 1. The CDR3 loop is CASSLVDRDTGELFF. The CDR3 bases are TGCGCCAGCAGCTTGGTGGACAGGGACACCGGGGAGCTGTTTTTT.

This clone was counted once. J is TRBJ2-7 and V is TRBV4-1; 16 bases line up with TRBD2. The germline CDR1 and CDR2 sequences are MGHRA and YSYEKL. CDR3 size: 19 residues. Trimming cost V 3 bases and J 5 bases; bases outside gene matches: 13. For the CDR3, the DNA is TGCGCCAGCAGCCACCTGGGACTAGCGGGGGGGCCAAGACGGGACGAGCAGTACTTC. Translation gives CASSHLGLAGGPRRDEQYF.

The chain couples TRBV5-6 to TRBJ1-4; D is undetermined. CDR3 length: 14 amino acids. Germline V CDR1 and CDR2: SGHDT, YYEEEE. V was trimmed by 0 bases and J by 6 bases, leaving 9 bases between them. CDR3 protein: CASSLGTPDEKLFF. DNA of the CDR3: TGTGCCAGCAGCTTGGGAACGCCCGATGAAAAACTGTTTTTT.

This rearrangement joins TRBV3-1 (or the pseudogene TRBV3-2) to TRBJ1-2; possible D gene TRBD1, 6 bases. CDR1 is LGHDT, CDR2 YNNKEL, per germline (reference sequence). This CDR3 is built from 14 residues. With 3 bases removed from V and 5 bases from J, the gap between germline ends came to 13 bases. The CDR3 spells CASSQETGKYGYTF. Here the CDR3 DNA reads TGTGCCAGCAGCCAGGAAACAGGGAAATATGGCTACACCTTC.

This chain links TRBV7-2 with TRBJ2-2; D gene uncertain. The germline V gene has CDR1 SGHTA and CDR2 FQGNSA. Deletions cut 5 bases from V and 2 bases from J, with 15 bases between. The CDR3 is 16 amino acids. The CDR3 reads CASSLWAISNTGELFF. DNA for the CDR3: TGTGCCAGCAGCCTTTGGGCGATCTCAAACACCGGGGAGCTGTTTTTT.

The chain links TRBV7-8 to TRBJ2-7; the D is unclear. Trimming cost V 5 bases and J 3 bases, with 17 bases left between them. This CDR3 contains 15 residues. Germline CDR1 reads SGHVS; CDR2 reads FQNEAQ. The CDR3 sequence is CASSPHPRKVYEQYF. The CDR3, as DNA: TGTGCCAGCAGCCCCCACCCCAGGAAAGTCTACGAGCAGTACTTC. Variable domain in full (rest from reference TRBV7-8 and TRBJ2-7): GAGVSQSPRYKVAKRGQDVALRCDPISGHVSLFWYQQALGQGPEFLTYFQNEAQLDKSGLPSDRFFAERPEGSVSTLKIQRTQQEDSAVYLCASSPHPRKVYEQYFGPGTRLTVT.

This chain joins TRBV11-2 and TRBJ1-1, with no clear D. Germline V gene lookup returns CDR1 SGHAT and CDR2 FQNNGV. V was trimmed by 0 bases and J by 0 bases, leaving 8 bases between them. The CDR3 is made up of 15 amino acids. The CDR3 loop is CASSLEYRMNTEAFF. CDR3 coding DNA: TGTGCCAGCAGCTTAGAATACCGGATGAACACTGAAGCTTTCTTT. Supplemented by reference TRBV11-2 and TRBJ1-1, the full variable domain reads EAGVAQSPRYKIIEKRQSVAFWCNPISGHATLYWYQQILGQGPKLLIQFQNNGVVDDSQLPKDRFSAERLKGVDSTLKIQPAKLEDSAVYLCASSLEYRMNTEAFFGQGTRLTVV.

The chain is built from TRBV19 and TRBJ1-2; TRBD1 matches 9 bases. CDR1 is LNHDA, CDR2 SQIVND, per germline (reference sequence). After removal of 5 bases from V and 6 bases from J, the junction contained 10 bases not matched to a gene. The CDR3 length is 15 residues. The CDR3, as DNA: TGTGCCAGTAGTTTCTCCGGGACAGGGCCCAATGGCTACACCTTC. Its protein is CASSFSGTGPNGYTF.

This chain links TRBV10-1 with TRBJ1-5, with 8 bases that match TRBD1. The V gene end was trimmed by 6 bases and the J gene end by 7 bases; junction bases not matched to a gene: 2. Germline values: CDR1 WNHNN, CDR2 SYGVQD (reference sequence). The CDR3 contains 12 residues. CDR3 coding DNA: TGCGCCAGCAGCCAGGGGGCCCAGCCCCAGCATTTT. Translation: CASSQGAQPQHF.

The chain carries TRBV6-2 or TRBV6-3 and TRBJ2-3; D may be TRBD2 (6 bases). The germline V and J ends were trimmed by 4 bases and 3 bases, with 14 bases remaining between them. CDR1 is MNHEY and CDR2 is SVGEGT in the germline V gene. The length of the CDR3 is 15 residues. CDR3 amino acids: CASSSPGEATDTQYF. The CDR3 DNA reads as TGTGCCAGCAGTTCGCCGGGGGAGGCGACAGATACGCAGTATTTT.

This clone has a single count. The chain recombines TRBV9 with TRBJ2-3, with 7 bases aligning to TRBD2. CDR3 length: 16 residues. Germline V gene data show CDR1 as SGDLS and CDR2 as YYNGEE. Trimming at V came to 1 base and at J to 0 bases, leaving 5 bases not matched to a gene. CDR3: CASSVREGRSTDTQYF. CDR3 in DNA: TGTGCCAGCAGCGTAAGGGAGGGGCGTAGCACAGATACGCAGTATTTT.

The chain's CDR3 is CAWSNGGNTEAFF. The CDR3 nucleotides read TGTGCCTGGAGCAACGGGGGGAACACTGAAGCTTTCTTT. V and J are TRBV30 and TRBJ1-1; tentatively, D is TRBD1 (5 bases). The CDR3 loop spans 13 amino acids. The V gene lost 3 bases and the J gene lost 1 base, with 9 bases spanning the gap. Germline CDR1 GTSNPN, CDR2 SVGIG (reference sequence).

The chain joins TRBV5-1 to TRBJ1-3; possible D gene TRBD1, 5 bases. Looked up from germline, CDR1 is SGHRS and CDR2 is YFSETQ. CDR3 length equals 19 residues. Trimming pared 2 bases from V and 2 bases from J, leaving 23 bases between. The CDR3 is CASSFGAVLTGQTGNTIYF. For the CDR3, the DNA is TGCGCCAGCAGCTTTGGGGCAGTCCTCACGGGGCAGACTGGAAACACCATATATTTT.

The J gene is TRBJ1-4, the V gene TRBV10-1, with TRBD1 as a possible D gene (6 bases). CDR3 length: 15 residues. Trimming pared 6 bases from V and 6 bases from J, leaving 17 bases between. Germline CDR1 WNHNN, CDR2 SYGVQD (reference sequence). CDR3 in amino acids: CASSAGGRGDEKLFF. In nucleotides, the CDR3 is TGCGCCAGCAGCGCGGGGGGGCGAGGTGATGAAAAACTGTTTTTT.

V usage is TRBV18 and J usage is TRBJ1-1, with 7 bases lining up with TRBD1. CDR3 length equals 14 residues. The V segment lost 6 bases and the J segment 6 bases; nucleotides outside the gene matches: 10. The germline CDR1 and CDR2 sequences are KGHSH and LQKENI. This CDR3 reads CASSAGGGLSEAFF. CDR3 DNA: TGTGCCAGCTCCGCGGGAGGGGGCCTTTCTGAAGCTTTCTTT.

Notes on this clone: An end of the junction differs from the germline gene, which may be a read error. The rearrangement joins TRBV11-2 to TRBJ1-2; D is unclear. Germline V lookup: CDR1 SGHAT, CDR2 FQNNGV. The CDR3 extends over 14 amino acids. The CDR3 sequence: CASSLQAGYYGYTF. The CDR3 DNA reads as TGTGCCAGCAGCTTGCAGGCAGGATACTATGGCTATACCTTC.

The V gene is TRBV4-1, the J gene TRBJ1-1; 7 nucleotides match TRBD1. The CDR3 is made up of 15 amino acids. Germline trimming cut 0 bases from V and 0 bases from J; bases unmatched to any gene: 1. The germline V gene encodes CDR1 MGHRA and CDR2 YSYEKL. Here the CDR3 reads CASSQEDRMNTEAFF. The DNA of the CDR3 is TGCGCCAGCAGCCAAGAGGACAGGATGAACACTGAAGCTTTCTTT.